This TCR beta chain was recovered during a study of CD8 T cells in ankylosing spondylitis. Study observations and caveats: Earlier literature documents some of the motif variants in reactive arthritis synovial fluid and blood. Disease-linked clones were reportedly significantly enriched in matched ankylosing spondylitis synovial fluid.

This CDR3 spans 15 amino acids. CDR1 is SGHRS and CDR2 is YFSETQ in the germline V gene. V lost 3 bases and J lost 2, with 13 bases in between. For TCR beta, libraries came from quantitative 5'-RACE with molecular barcodes. TCRdb reprocessed the 5' RACE reads via MiXCR and lists one record per CDR3 protein. The sample has some 340,000 distinct CDR3 sequences; about 14% are singletons. With regard to this clonotype: Its antigen is not known.

Sequences were obtained from blood, either unsorted or a sorted T cell fraction (not recorded which). The chain links TRBV5-1 to TRBJ2-3, with D tentatively TRBD2 (7 bases). This sequence originates from a male donor with ankylosing spondylitis or in good health (not recorded which). This CDR3 is CASSSGGINTDTQYF. The CDR3 nucleotides are TGCGCCAGCAGCTCGGGGGGCATCAACACAGATACGCAGTATTTT.